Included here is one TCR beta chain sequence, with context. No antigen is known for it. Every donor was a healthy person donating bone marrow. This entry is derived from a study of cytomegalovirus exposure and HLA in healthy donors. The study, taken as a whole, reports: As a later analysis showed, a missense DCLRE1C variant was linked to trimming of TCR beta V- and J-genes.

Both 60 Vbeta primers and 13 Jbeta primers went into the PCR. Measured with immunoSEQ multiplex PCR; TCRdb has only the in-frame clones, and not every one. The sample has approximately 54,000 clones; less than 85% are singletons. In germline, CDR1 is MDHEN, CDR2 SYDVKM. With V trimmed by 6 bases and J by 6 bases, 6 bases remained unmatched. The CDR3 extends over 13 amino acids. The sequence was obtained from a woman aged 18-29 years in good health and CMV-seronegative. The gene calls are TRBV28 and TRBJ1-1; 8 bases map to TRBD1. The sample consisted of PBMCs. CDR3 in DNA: TGTGCCAGCAGCTGGACAGGGAGTTCTGAAGCTTTCTTT. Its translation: CASSWTGSSEAFF.